The sequence of this T cell receptor beta chain was determined in a study of blood T cell repertoires in COVID-19. Turning to the study itself: Specimens from acute and convalescent COVID-19 originated in the United States, Italy and Spain.

This clone was counted a single time. Under the authors' procedure: Amplification of reference gene primers provided the estimated nucleated cell counts. Libraries were prepared by immunoSEQ multiplex PCR; TCRdb keeps only in-frame clonotypes and omits some of them. V, J and clone size derive from that table, while D and trimming were established from the DNA sequence. Of around 290,000 clones listed, 85% to 90% are singletons. The germline CDR1 and CDR2 sequences are MGHDK and SYGVNS. V lost 6 bases and J lost 4; bases outside the gene matches: 2. This CDR3 is 13 amino acids long. The TCR sequence derives from a woman aged 55-69 years in a cohort exposed to, infected with or recovered from COVID-19 (not recorded which). What was sequenced was PBMCs or T cells enriched from blood (not recorded which). The gene calls are TRBV25-1 and TRBJ1-1; TRBD1 agrees at 10 bases. CDR3 coding DNA: TGTGCCAGCAGGGGACAGGGGAGCACTGAAGCTTTCTTT. It is translated as CASRGQGSTEAFF.